The entry that follows covers one TCR beta chain sequence. Its target is not known. The data are from a study of cytomegalovirus exposure and HLA in healthy donors. CDR1 MDHEN and CDR2 SYDVKM come from the germline V gene. V was shortened by 6 bases and J by 4 bases, with 9 bases between the two germline ends. The CDR3 is made up of 12 amino acids. The PCR employed 60 Vbeta primers together with 13 Jbeta primers. The protocol was immunoSEQ multiplex PCR, while the TCRdb copy is restricted to in-frame clones and leaves out a portion. The profile shows just under 95,000 clones, roughly 80% of them singletons. Study-wide results and limits: An Asian-associated ancestry cluster reportedly showed fewer N-insertions than the roughly 700-donor mean in a later analysis. Fewer than 200 TCR beta chains were listed as cytomegalovirus-associated. Roughly uniform depth of sequencing across donors was assumed in presence/absence analyses.

The chain joins TRBV28 to TRBJ1-1; a possible D gene is TRBD1 (6 bases). The origin of this receptor is a girl aged 2-10 years in good health and CMV-seropositive. Sequencing was carried out using PBMCs. CDR3 nucleotide sequence: TGTGCCAGCAGAGTAGGGGGCACTGAAGCTTTCTTT. This codes for CASRVGGTEAFF. Filled out from reference TRBV28 and TRBJ1-1, the complete variable domain reads DVKVTQSSRYLVKRTGEKVFLECVQDMDHENMFWYRQDPGLGLRLIYFSYDVKMKEKGDIPEGYSVSREKKERFSLILESASTNQTSMYLCASRVGGTEAFFGQGTRLTVV.